This T cell receptor (beta chain) stems from a study of cytomegalovirus exposure and HLA in healthy donors. Donors showed nominal health when sampled, although they likely had unrecorded immune exposures. Germline assignment: CDR1 SGHAT and CDR2 FQNNGV. The V end was cut by 1 base, the J end by 0 bases, with 3 bases between. The CDR3 runs to 13 residues. In this sample, this clone turned up a few times. With 60 Vbeta and 13 Jbeta primers, the PCR was carried out. Data came from immunoSEQ multiplex PCR; TCRdb stores just in-frame clones and leaves some out. Of some 200,000 clones detected, 75% to 90% appear once; the ten largest clones hold about 0.7%.

The specimen was PBMCs. The rearrangement uses TRBV11-2 and TRBJ1-1; D is uncertain. This TCR was sampled from a boy aged 5-17 years in good health and CMV-seronegative. The chain's CDR3 is CASSLVVNTEAFF. The CDR3 DNA reads TGTGCCAGCAGCTTAGTAGTGAACACTGAAGCTTTCTTT.